Below, 9 T cell receptor beta chains from the same sample are listed, as sequenced in a study of cytomegalovirus exposure and HLA in healthy donors. Clones were read by immunoSEQ multiplex PCR, and TCRdb kept only the in-frame ones, dropping some. The sample carries more than 300,000 clones, roughly 85% recorded once. Sequencing was carried out using PBMCs. These TCRs come from a young woman in good health and CMV-seronegative.

The chain combines TRBV27 with TRBJ1-2; D not certain. Germline assignment: CDR1 MNHEY and CDR2 SMNVEV (reference sequence). The CDR3 is made up of 13 amino acids. The V end lost 2 bases, the J end lost 2 bases, and 6 bases lay between the germline ends. This chain's CDR3 is CASSLRGNYGYTF. In DNA form, the CDR3 reads TGTGCCAGCAGTTTACGAGGGAACTATGGCTACACCTTC.

The chain links TRBV19 to TRBJ1-5, with D unclear. This CDR3 has 13 amino acids. With 1 base removed from V and 7 bases from J, the gap between germline ends came to 8 bases. Germline-derived CDR1 and CDR2 are LNHDA and SQIVND (reference sequence). In nucleotides, the CDR3 is TGTGCCAGTAGTATAGCTCCAGTCCAGCCCCAGCATTTT. Its protein is CASSIAPVQPQHF.

The chain couples TRBV10-2 to TRBJ2-3; TRBD2 matches 9 bases. V lost 4 bases to trimming and J lost 2 bases; unmatched junction nucleotides: 1. This CDR3 is built from 14 residues. The germline V gene has CDR1 WSHSY and CDR2 SAAADI. CDR3 DNA sequence: TGCGCCAGCAGTGCTAGCGGGGCCACAGATACGCAGTATTTT. Translation gives CASSASGATDTQYF.

The chain recombines TRBV2 with TRBJ1-1, with 8 bases matching TRBD1. CDR3 length equals 13 residues. With V trimmed by 7 bases and J by 1 base, 2 bases remained unmatched. Germline CDR1 SNHLY, CDR2 FYNNEI. For the CDR3, the DNA is TGTGCCAGCATTGACAGGGGGAACACTGAAGCTTTCTTT. Protein sequence: CASIDRGNTEAFF.

The chain recombines TRBV27 with TRBJ2-5, with D perhaps matching TRBD1 (6 bases). The CDR3 is 13 amino acids. The V and J ends lost 6 bases and 4 bases respectively, with 12 bases between them. The germline gives CDR1 MNHEY, CDR2 SMNVEV (reference sequence). CDR3 in amino acids: CASRSGAGETQYF. DNA of the CDR3: TGTGCCAGCAGGTCAGGGGCTGGAGAGACCCAGTACTTC.

The rearrangement links TRBV7-8 to TRBJ2-1; 12 bases are a match to TRBD2. The CDR3 totals 18 residues. Per germline, CDR1 SGHVS and CDR2 FQNEAQ. V shed 6 bases, J shed 4 bases, and the junction held 13 bases outside the gene matches. The CDR3 bases are TGTGCCAGCAGTCCTACTAGCGGGGGGCCCTACTATTACAATGAGCAGTTCTTC. Translating it yields CASSPTSGGPYYYNEQFF. The entire variable domain, with the rest obtained from reference TRBV7-8 and TRBJ2-1, is as follows: GAGVSQSPRYKVAKRGQDVALRCDPISGHVSLFWYQQALGQGPEFLTYFQNEAQLDKSGLPSDRFFAERPEGSVSTLKIQRTQQEDSAVYLCASSPTSGGPYYYNEQFFGPGTRLTVL.

The chain joins TRBV4-1 to TRBJ2-7; 7 bases agree with TRBD2. The CDR3 has 15 residues. Germline lookup yields CDR1 MGHRA and CDR2 YSYEKL. Trimming took 8 bases from V and 0 from J; bases not matched to a gene: 10. The CDR3 DNA reads as TGCGCCAGCTGCCTCCTAGCGGATACCTCCTACGAGCAGTACTTC. It translates to CASCLLADTSYEQYF.

This clone has just one count. In DNA, the CDR3 is TGTGCCAGCAGTTACAGCCAGGGCGGTGGCTACACCTTC. This encodes CASSYSQGGGYTF. The genes are TRBV6-5 and TRBJ1-2; tentatively, D is TRBD1 (5 bases). V lost 2 bases to trimming and J lost 7 bases, with 11 bases between them. CDR3 length: 13 amino acids. The V gene's germline CDR1 is MNHEY and CDR2 SVGAGI.

V usage is TRBV28 and J usage is TRBJ2-3; D gene ambiguous. This CDR3 is built from 12 residues. The V gene lost 7 bases and the J gene lost 3 bases, with 8 bases spanning the gap. CDR1 is MDHEN, CDR2 SYDVKM, per germline. The CDR3 loop is CASTSSTDTQYF. CDR3 coding DNA: TGTGCCAGCACTAGTAGTACAGATACGCAGTATTTT.